This T cell receptor (beta chain) was sequenced in a study of cytotoxic CD8 clonotypes in ibrutinib-treated CLL. Study in general: Response samples were taken after a median of around 11 months on treatment, range 6 to 36. Mean per-sample yields comprised around 280,000 productive templates and tens of thousands of productive rearrangements. General study results and limits: Against age-matched healthy donors, baseline clonality ran higher and tracked circulating CD8+ T-cell counts.

Here immunoSEQ multiplex PCR was the method, and the copy in TCRdb shows in-frame clones only, minus some. The sample holds some 120,000 clones, about 50% seen once. CDR1 is SQVTM, CDR2 ANQGSEA, per germline. The CDR3 contains 13 residues. Trimming shortened V by 5 bases and J by 2 bases, and 11 bases separated the two germline ends. Concerning this clone itself: The target antigen is unknown.

The sequence came from a human donor with chronic lymphocytic leukemia. Source: PBMCs, taken after 24 months of ibrutinib treatment. The rearrangement joins TRBV29-1 to TRBJ2-3; no definite D call. CDR3 sequence: CSVQKGNTDTQYF. CDR3 nucleotides: TGCAGCGTTCAAAAGGGTAACACAGATACGCAGTATTTT.